The 28 T cell receptor beta chains below come from one sample, sequenced in a study of blood T cell repertoires in COVID-19. The protocol was immunoSEQ multiplex PCR, while the TCRdb copy is restricted to in-frame clones and leaves out a portion. The table shows about 100,000 clones, with 80% occurring only once. The source material was peripheral blood. The receptor source for this set is a woman in her sixties or seventies with acute or convalescent COVID-19.

CDR3 DNA: TGTGCCAGCAGTCTCACCGCGTATACGCAGTATTTT. Its translation: CASSLTAYTQYF. This chain links TRBV12-3 or TRBV12-4 with TRBJ2-3; D unclear. This CDR3 comprises 12 residues. Trimming took off 5 bases at V and 7 bases at J, with 10 bases between the two ends.

On this clone itself: The sample contains more than one DNA sequence encoding this CDR3. V is TRBV12-3 or TRBV12-4 and J is TRBJ1-2, with D unclear. The length of the CDR3 is 13 residues. With 2 bases removed from V and 8 bases from J, the gap between germline ends came to 12 bases. The chain's CDR3 is CASSLRGSGGYTF. In DNA form, the CDR3 reads TGTGCCAGCAGTTTACGGGGTTCTGGCGGCTACACCTTC.

The V gene is TRBV20-1, the J gene TRBJ1-1; possible D gene TRBD1, 6 bases. CDR1 is DFQATT and CDR2 is SNEGSKA in the germline V gene (reference sequence). The CDR3 runs 13 residues. V lost 6 bases and J 0 bases, leaving 11 bases between the germline ends. The CDR3 sequence is CSASTGMNTEAFF. DNA for the CDR3: TGCAGTGCCAGTACAGGGATGAACACTGAAGCTTTCTTT.

The J gene is TRBJ1-1, the V gene TRBV7-2, with D unresolved. The CDR3 spans 15 residues. CDR1 is SGHTA, CDR2 FQGNSA, per germline. The germline V and J ends were trimmed by 3 bases and 1 base, with 12 bases remaining between them. CDR3 nucleotide sequence: TGTGCCAGCAGCTTGGCCCAGACGGGGAACACTGAAGCTTTCTTT. Amino acids: CASSLAQTGNTEAFF. Full variable domain (rest looked up from reference TRBV7-2 and TRBJ1-1): GAGVSQSPSNKVTEKGKDVELRCDPISGHTALYWYRQSLGQGLEFLIYFQGNSAPDKSGLPSDRFSAERTGGSVSTLTIQRTQQEDSAVYLCASSLAQTGNTEAFFGQGTRLTVV.

The rearrangement uses TRBV7-2 and TRBJ2-7; a weak D match, TRBD2 (5 bases). This CDR3 region has 13 residues. V was trimmed by 3 bases and J by 7 bases, leaving 13 bases between them. CDR1 is SGHTA and CDR2 is FQGNSA in the germline V gene. CDR3 sequence reads: CASSFGESGEQYV. In DNA, the CDR3 is TGTGCCAGCAGCTTCGGGGAATCCGGAGAGCAGTACGTC.

This clone is a singleton in its sample. This chain links TRBV4-3 with TRBJ1-4; 8 nucleotides align to TRBD1. There are 17 residues in the CDR3. Trimming removed 0 bases from V and 8 bases from J; junction bases left unmatched: 11. Germline CDR1 LGHNA, CDR2 YSLEER. CDR3 coding DNA: TGCGCCAGCAGCCAAGATACGGGGACAGGAGGAAAGGAAAAACTGTTTTTT. Encoded protein: CASSQDTGTGGKEKLFF.

In DNA form, the CDR3 reads TGTGCCAGCAGCTTGGGGGCAGGAATCACTGAAGCTTTCTTT. This sequence encodes CASSLGAGITEAFF. The rearrangement links TRBV7-2 to TRBJ1-1; D perhaps matches TRBD1 (6 bases). Germline values: CDR1 SGHTA, CDR2 FQGNSA. Between the trimmed V and J ends, which lost 3 bases and 4 bases, there was a span of 12 bases. The CDR3 contains 14 residues.

The chain is built from TRBV5-1 and TRBJ2-5; possible D gene TRBD2, 5 bases. The CDR3 has 16 amino acids. Germline V gives CDR1 SGHRS, CDR2 YFSETQ. V lost 5 bases, J lost 3 bases, and 20 bases lay in between. CDR3 protein: CASRRSQPGLEETQYF. The CDR3 region has the DNA TGCGCCAGCAGACGTTCACAACCGGGGTTAGAAGAGACCCAGTACTTC.

The chain carries TRBV10-2 and TRBJ2-3; D not certain. This CDR3 is built from 16 residues. Germline V gives CDR1 WSHSY, CDR2 SAAADI. The germline V and J ends were trimmed by 5 bases and 2 bases, with 17 bases remaining between them. The CDR3 coding sequence is TGCGCCAGCAGTCCATTCGTGGGCTACCTCACAGATACGCAGTATTTT. This translates into CASSPFVGYLTDTQYF.

In its sample, this clone was seen once. The chain employs TRBV10-3 and TRBJ2-2, with 8 bases identical to TRBD2. Germline CDR1 ENHRY, CDR2 SYGVKD. This CDR3 comprises 14 residues. Losses at the gene ends were 6 bases for V and 5 bases for J; bases not matched to a gene: 5. The CDR3 sequence is CAIRPTSDTGELFF. The DNA for the CDR3 is TGTGCCATCAGGCCGACTAGCGATACCGGGGAGCTGTTTTTT.

The chain joins TRBV10-3 to TRBJ1-4; 8 nucleotides line up with TRBD1. Per germline, CDR1 ENHRY and CDR2 SYGVKD. V gave up 4 bases and J gave up 7 bases; unmatched junction bases: 8. The CDR3 has 15 residues. The CDR3 protein is CAISAGTGAAEKLFF. DNA for the CDR3: TGTGCCATCAGTGCGGGGACAGGCGCGGCTGAAAAACTGTTTTTT.

The V and J genes are TRBV29-1 and TRBJ2-5; 12 nucleotides agree with TRBD2. This CDR3 has 13 amino acids. With V trimmed by 7 bases and J by 6 bases, 6 bases remained unmatched. Germline V gives CDR1 SQVTM, CDR2 ANQGSEA. For the CDR3, the DNA is TGCAGCGGGGTGACTAGCGGGGGTAAGACCCAGTACTTC. Its translation: CSGVTSGGKTQYF.

This sequence joins TRBV12-5 and TRBJ2-2, with D uncertain. CDR3 length: 14 residues. The V gene lost 6 bases and the J gene lost 3 bases, with 11 bases spanning the gap. Germline-derived CDR1 and CDR2 are LGHNT and FRNRAP. CDR3 loop: CASGPTTYTGELFF. The CDR3 bases are TGTGCTAGTGGCCCAACCACTTACACCGGGGAGCTGTTTTTT.

CDR3 residues: CASSVLTGGAGNTIYF. The CDR3 nucleotides read TGTGCCAGCAGTGTATTGACAGGGGGAGCTGGAAACACCATATATTTT. The chain couples TRBV28 to TRBJ1-3; 9 bases align to TRBD1. J lost 2 bases, V lost 5 bases, and 7 bases had no gene match. Per germline, CDR1 MDHEN and CDR2 SYDVKM. The CDR3 sequence is 16 residues long. Using reference TRBV28 and TRBJ1-3 for the parts outside the CDR3, the full variable domain is DVKVTQSSRYLVKRTGEKVFLECVQDMDHENMFWYRQDPGLGLRLIYFSYDVKMKEKGDIPEGYSVSREKKERFSLILESASTNQTSMYLCASSVLTGGAGNTIYFGEGSWLTVV.

The chain couples TRBV25-1 to TRBJ2-1, with a weak D call TRBD2 (5 bases). Germline assignment: CDR1 MGHDK and CDR2 SYGVNS. The CDR3 covers 15 residues. Trimming removed 8 bases at V and 2 bases at J, with 16 bases between. The CDR3 here is CASARSDRTYNEQFF. In nucleotides, the CDR3 is TGTGCCAGCGCCCGTAGCGACCGGACCTACAATGAGCAGTTCTTC.

The V and J genes are TRBV3-1 (or the pseudogene TRBV3-2) and TRBJ1-1; no firm D call. Looked up from germline, CDR1 is LGHDT and CDR2 is YNNKEL (reference sequence). The CDR3 is 15 amino acids. The V end was cut by 3 bases, the J end by 5 bases, with 16 bases between. The CDR3 DNA is TGTGCCAGCAGCCAGAAGTCCTGGGGAGGGACTGAAGCTTTCTTT. Translating gives CASSQKSWGGTEAFF.

The rearrangement joins TRBV5-1 to TRBJ2-5; the match to TRBD2 covers 12 bases. Germline values: CDR1 SGHRS, CDR2 YFSETQ. The V gene end was trimmed by 4 bases and the J gene end by 5 bases; junction bases not matched to a gene: 3. The CDR3 has 14 amino acids. In nucleotides, the CDR3 is TGCGCCAGCAGCAGGACTAGCGGGGCTGAGACCCAGTACTTC. Translated, it gives CASSRTSGAETQYF.

The chain is built from TRBV5-3 and TRBJ2-1; D is perhaps TRBD2 (5 bases). TRBV5-3 is labeled an ORF, and its function is uncertain. The CDR3 totals 19 residues. V was clipped by 5 bases and J by 8 bases, with 32 bases between them. The CDR3 here is CARRSDRSRGPKSLDEQFF. CDR3 nucleotides: TGTGCCAGAAGATCCGATAGATCTCGCGGGCCGAAATCCCTCGATGAGCAGTTCTTC.

This chain uses TRBV10-3 with TRBJ1-4; 7 nucleotides match TRBD1. The CDR3 runs to 13 residues. Germline CDR1 is ENHRY and CDR2 is SYGVKD. V shed 10 bases, J shed 8 bases, and the junction held 10 bases outside the gene matches. CDR3 loop: CATMDRNEEKLFF. The DNA of the CDR3 is TGTGCCACAATGGACAGGAACGAGGAAAAACTGTTTTTT.

The rearrangement uses TRBV3-1 (or the pseudogene TRBV3-2) and TRBJ2-7; a possible D gene is TRBD1 (5 bases). Germline CDR1 LGHDT, CDR2 YNNKEL (reference sequence). The CDR3 runs to 13 residues. Trimming pared 3 bases from V and 5 bases from J, leaving 11 bases between. The chain's CDR3 is CASSQAGSHEQYV. The CDR3 DNA reads as TGTGCCAGCAGCCAGGCAGGGTCCCACGAGCAGTACGTC.

This chain joins TRBV9 and TRBJ1-1; 8 bases agree with TRBD1. CDR3 length: 12 residues. V gave up 4 bases and J gave up 10 bases; unmatched junction bases: 6. The germline gives CDR1 SGDLS, CDR2 YYNGEE. The CDR3 protein is CASSIGTGGAFF. CDR3 sequence (DNA): TGTGCCAGCAGCATTGGAACAGGGGGAGCTTTCTTT.

The chain is built from TRBV9 and TRBJ2-7, with D possibly matching TRBD2 (6 bases). Germline lookup yields CDR1 SGDLS and CDR2 YYNGEE. The V and J ends lost 7 bases and 3 bases respectively, with 11 bases between them. The CDR3 sequence is 12 residues long. The CDR3: CASWRAFYEQYV. The CDR3 region has the DNA TGTGCCAGCTGGAGGGCCTTCTACGAGCAGTACGTC.

The chain has TRBV18 and TRBJ1-1, with D unclear. Germline loops: CDR1 KGHSH, CDR2 LQKENI. The ends were cut back, 0 bases at V and 1 base at J, with 9 bases in the middle. CDR3 length: 15 residues. This chain's CDR3 is CASSPPIPGNTEAFF. CDR3 nucleotides: TGTGCCAGCTCACCACCGATCCCAGGGAACACTGAAGCTTTCTTT.

The gene calls are TRBV5-1 and TRBJ2-3, with 10 bases lining up with TRBD2. The junction had 0 bases not matched to a gene; V was cut back by 1 base and J by 1 base. The CDR3 is 15 amino acids. CDR1 is SGHRS, CDR2 YFSETQ, per germline. CDR3 in DNA: TGCGCCAGCAGCTTGACTAGCGGGGGCACAGATACGCAGTATTTT. Protein: CASSLTSGGTDTQYF.

The chain carries TRBV19 and TRBJ1-1; D is possibly TRBD1 (6 bases). V was pared by 2 bases and J by 5 bases, with 15 bases between. CDR3 length equals 15 residues. Looked up from germline, CDR1 is LNHDA and CDR2 is SQIVND (reference sequence). CDR3 protein: CASSIQGGGRTEAFF. The CDR3 DNA is TGTGCCAGTAGTATACAGGGAGGGGGGAGAACTGAAGCTTTCTTT. Using reference TRBV19 and TRBJ1-1 for the parts outside the CDR3, the full variable domain is DGGITQSPKYLFRKEGQNVTLSCEQNLNHDAMYWYRQDPGQGLRLIYYSQIVNDFQKGDIAEGYSVSREKKESFPLTVTSAQKNPTAFYLCASSIQGGGRTEAFFGQGTRLTVV.

V is TRBV7-9 and J is TRBJ1-3, with 10 nucleotides matching TRBD1. CDR3 size: 17 residues. V was pared by 6 bases and J by 4 bases, with 12 bases of the junction left unmatched. Germline V gene sequence: CDR1 SEHNR, CDR2 FQNEAQ (reference sequence). DNA for the CDR3: TGTGCCAGCAGGTCTATTCCCGGGACAGGGGTAGGAAACACCATATATTTT. Protein: CASRSIPGTGVGNTIYF.

V gene TRBV11-2 combines with J gene TRBJ2-2; TRBD2 might be the D (5 bases). Germline loops: CDR1 SGHAT, CDR2 FQNNGV. The CDR3 extends over 15 amino acids. The V gene lost 0 bases and the J gene lost 4 bases, with 9 bases spanning the gap. The CDR3 loop is CASSLEGSFTGELFF. CDR3 sequence (DNA): TGTGCCAGCAGCTTAGAGGGGAGCTTCACCGGGGAGCTGTTTTTT.

This clone is a singleton in its sample. This chain uses TRBV5-5 with TRBJ2-5; perhaps TRBD2 as D (6 bases). The V gene's germline CDR1 is SGHKS and CDR2 YYEKEE (reference sequence). This CDR3 is 14 amino acids long. Trimming stripped 3 bases from V and 5 bases from J, with 14 bases between. CDR3 sequence (DNA): TGTGCCAGCAGCTCGGTCGACCGGGGGGAGACCCAGTACTTC. It encodes CASSSVDRGETQYF.